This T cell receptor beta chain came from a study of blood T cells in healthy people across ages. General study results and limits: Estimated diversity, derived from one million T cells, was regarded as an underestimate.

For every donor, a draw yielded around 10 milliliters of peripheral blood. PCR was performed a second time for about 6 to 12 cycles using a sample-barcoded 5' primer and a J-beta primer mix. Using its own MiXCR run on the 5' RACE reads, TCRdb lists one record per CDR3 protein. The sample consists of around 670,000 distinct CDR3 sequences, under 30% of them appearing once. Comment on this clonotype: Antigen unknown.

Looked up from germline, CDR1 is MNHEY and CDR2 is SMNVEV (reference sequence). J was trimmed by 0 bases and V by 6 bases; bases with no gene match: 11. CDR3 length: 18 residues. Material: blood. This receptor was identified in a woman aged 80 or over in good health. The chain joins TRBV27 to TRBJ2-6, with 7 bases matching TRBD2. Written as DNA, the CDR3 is TGTGCCAGCAGCCGAGCGGGGACGGTTAGCTCTGGGGCCAACGTCCTGACTTTC. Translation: CASSRAGTVSSGANVLTF.